This TCR beta chain was identified during a study of blood T cell repertoires in COVID-19 (TCRdb year 2020). At the level of the whole study: Samples from collaborators originated in the United States, Italy and Spain and spanned both the acute and convalescent phases of COVID-19. A de-identified subject ID, COVID-19 status, age in years and sex were almost always included in the sample metadata. Samples were obtained from the ongoing ImmuneRACE study (first 160 participants) and from over a thousand subjects provided by 6 global collaborators. The repertoires were released in a freely available public database intended as a resource for research on the immune response to SARS-CoV-2. Deeply sampled blood TCRbeta repertoires from subjects exposed to, actively infected with, or recovered from COVID-19 were included in the dataset. The prospective study material was composed of cDNA or gDNA derived from T cells, B-cell-depleted T cells, or PBMCs. Where available, HLA class I and class II types were obtained from metadata supplied by the sample provider rather than from assay-based typing. General study outcomes and caveats: How much clinical and demographic metadata was included differed by source and by participant, and the metadata was provided uncurated.

TCRbeta CDR3 regions were amplified from genomic DNA by means of the immunoSEQ Assay, a bias-controlled multiplex PCR. For the original study's pipeline: Nucleated cell counts per sample were estimated from amplification of reference gene primers within the assay. To quantify the absolute abundance of each unique TCRbeta CDR3 rearrangement, sequence reads were collapsed and filtered. For each sample, productive Simpson clonality was calculated by taking the square root of Simpson's diversity index across productive rearrangements. Drawn from immuneACCESS, this table holds only the in-frame rearrangements with V and J called that TCRdb kept. Clones are partly lost; checked studies trace under half to an unresolved V gene and leave the rest unexplained. V, J and clone size are those of that table, while D and trimming were read from the DNA. The sample contains approximately 63,000 clones, 79% of them found a single time. Of the sample, 5.5% to 7% is held by the ten largest clones.

A remark on this clone: This receptor's antigen is unknown. The record has no base qualities; no much larger clone is one base away.

Each collaborating institution followed its own protocols to collect whole blood in K2EDTA tubes. For TCRbeta analysis, collaborators shipped samples as frozen whole blood, isolated PBMCs, or DNA extracted from either of those sample types. The germline V gene gives CDR1 as SGDLS and CDR2 as YYNGEE. The CDR3 runs 15 amino acids, cysteine and phenylalanine included. Only the CDR3 region is kept as DNA, spanning 45 bases read in frame from base 1. The germline ends are 9 bases apart after V is trimmed by 0 bases and J by 0 bases. The sequencing sample was made of peripheral blood. Recombination connected TRBV9 to TRBJ1-1; the best D guess is TRBD1, with 6 bases matching. This TCR derives from a woman in her sixties or seventies with acute or convalescent COVID-19. This receptor has the CDR3 CASSVEGELNTEAFF. The nucleotide sequence is given as TGTGCCAGCAGCGTAGAGGGGGAACTGAACACTGAAGCTTTCTTT.